Given below is one TCR beta chain in context. Several immunoSEQ 96-well plates shared each subset's DNA, each plate a replicate. The repertoire was sequenced with immunoSEQ multiplex PCR; TCRdb's copy has only in-frame clones and lacks some. The table lists around 2.5 million clones, roughly 93% of them singletons, with around 0.4% in the top ten. CD4+ cells yielded CD45RA+ naive and CD45RA-negative memory subsets. These data belong to a study of shared clonotypes between healthy human individuals. This clonotype was obtained from a man younger than 30 in good health. Some clones in this sample may be carry-over from other donors' samples. Sequencing used naive CD4+ T cells from PBMCs. Sample subset: CD45RA+ positively selected.

The CDR3 loop is CASSANREAGELFF. In DNA, the CDR3 is TGTGCCAGCAGTGCTAACAGGGAAGCCGGGGAGCTGTTTTTT. This chain joins TRBV6-1 and TRBJ2-2, with D perhaps matching TRBD1 (6 bases). Trimming stripped 4 bases from V and 6 bases from J, with 12 bases between. The CDR3 is 14 residues long. Germline V gene lookup returns CDR1 MNHNS and CDR2 SASEGT.